Shown below are 30 T cell receptor beta chains from a single sample sequenced in a study of shared clonotypes between healthy human individuals. Measured with immunoSEQ multiplex PCR; TCRdb has only the in-frame clones, and not every one. The profile covers 2 million to 2.5 million clones, with 93% appearing a single time and 0.3% to 0.4% taken by the ten largest. The sample comprised naive CD4+ T cells from PBMCs. Indicated subset: CD45RA+ positively selected. The receptors stem from a man aged 18 to 29 in good health. Some clones in this sample may be carry-over from other donors' samples.

This chain links TRBV19 with TRBJ2-1, with 7 bases matching TRBD2. CDR3 length equals 16 residues. The V and J ends lost 3 bases and 0 bases, in that order; junction bases with no gene match: 5. The V gene's germline CDR1 is LNHDA and CDR2 SQIVND (reference sequence). The CDR3 DNA sequence: TGTGCCAGTAGTATCGTAGCGGGTCGCTCCTACAATGAGCAGTTCTTC. Protein product: CASSIVAGRSYNEQFF.

This sequence joins TRBV7-2 and TRBJ2-7; either TRBD1 or TRBD2 may fit D (5 bases each). This CDR3 is built from 15 residues. V was cut by 6 bases and J by 3 bases, with 18 bases left in between. Germline V gene sequence: CDR1 SGHTA, CDR2 FQGNSA. CDR3 residues: CASRQGLGPSYEQYF. CDR3 in DNA: TGTGCCAGCAGACAAGGCTTGGGACCTAGCTACGAGCAGTACTTC.

This clone has only a few counts. This chain connects TRBV9 to TRBJ1-1; no clear D gene. Germline V CDR1 and CDR2: SGDLS, YYNGEE. V was shortened by 4 bases and J by 4 bases, with 17 bases between the two germline ends. This CDR3 region has 15 residues. Here the CDR3 DNA reads TGTGCCAGCAGCACTACCGGTTCCATGGGCACTGAAGCTTTCTTT. Translating it yields CASSTTGSMGTEAFF.

The rearrangement links TRBV18 to TRBJ2-7, with 7 bases identical to TRBD2. This CDR3 has 15 residues. The V segment lost 2 bases and the J segment 3 bases; nucleotides outside the gene matches: 7. Germline lookup yields CDR1 KGHSH and CDR2 LQKENI. DNA of the CDR3: TGTGCCAGCTCACCATTGGGCGGGAGTCGCTACGAGCAGTACTTC. It translates to CASSPLGGSRYEQYF.

This chain connects TRBV11-2 to TRBJ1-5, with 7 positions matching TRBD1. V shed 8 bases and J 4 bases; nucleotides not matched to a gene: 5. CDR1 is SGHAT, CDR2 FQNNGV, per germline. The CDR3 extends over 13 amino acids. CDR3 loop: CASRQGLNQPQHF. As DNA, the CDR3 is TGTGCCAGCCGACAGGGCTTGAATCAGCCCCAGCATTTT.

This chain links TRBV2 with TRBJ1-2; 11 bases fit TRBD1. The V segment lost 5 bases and the J segment 6 bases; nucleotides outside the gene matches: 8. The CDR3 length is 15 residues. The germline gives CDR1 SNHLY, CDR2 FYNNEI. CDR3 region: CASSFLGQGANGYTF. CDR3 nucleotides: TGTGCCAGCAGTTTTCTTGGACAGGGGGCGAATGGCTACACCTTC.

CDR3 in amino acids: CASPQRTSSYNEQFF. CDR3 bases: TGTGCCAGCCCCCAGCGGACGAGCTCCTACAATGAGCAGTTCTTC. This chain joins TRBV27 and TRBJ2-1, with D tentatively TRBD2 (5 bases). V was shortened by 8 bases and J by 0 bases, with 14 bases between the two germline ends. Germline values: CDR1 MNHEY, CDR2 SMNVEV (reference sequence). The CDR3 is made up of 15 amino acids.

This chain joins TRBV27 and TRBJ1-2; D might be TRBD1 (6 bases). The V gene lost 6 bases and the J gene lost 0 bases, with 8 bases spanning the gap. Germline CDR1 reads MNHEY; CDR2 reads SMNVEV (reference sequence). This CDR3 comprises 13 residues. The CDR3 coding sequence is TGTGCCAGCAGATGGGGGCCTAACTATGGCTACACCTTC. Translation gives CASRWGPNYGYTF.

V and J are TRBV6-5 and TRBJ1-1, with a weak D call TRBD1 (5 bases). Germline CDR1 MNHEY, CDR2 SVGAGI. The CDR3 is made up of 12 amino acids. V dropped 6 bases and J dropped 8 bases, with 13 bases sitting between them. The CDR3 loop is CASSNRGREAFF. CDR3 DNA: TGTGCCAGCAGCAACCGGGGGAGGGAAGCTTTCTTT.

V and J are TRBV7-2 and TRBJ2-7; a weak D match, TRBD2 (5 bases). Germline CDR1 and CDR2: SGHTA and FQGNSA. There are 14 residues in the CDR3. V lost 3 bases to trimming and J lost 4 bases, with 13 bases between them. The DNA for the CDR3 is TGTGCCAGCAGCTTGACTATCAAACTTTACGAGCAGTACTTC. It translates to CASSLTIKLYEQYF.

The V gene is TRBV5-1, the J gene TRBJ1-3; D not resolved. Germline V gene lookup returns CDR1 SGHRS and CDR2 YFSETQ. V gave up 3 bases and J gave up 0 bases, with 10 bases separating them. The CDR3 has 15 residues. In DNA form, the CDR3 reads TGCGCCAGCAGCTCCCTGGGGAACTCTGGAAACACCATATATTTT. Its protein is CASSSLGNSGNTIYF.

In nucleotides, the CDR3 is TGTGCCAGTAGCGTAGGACGTCGGGGTGGCTATGGCTACACCTTC. Translating gives CASSVGRRGGYGYTF. J is TRBJ1-2 and V is TRBV19; D ambiguous. Germline loops: CDR1 LNHDA, CDR2 SQIVND (reference sequence). V lost 6 bases, J lost 4 bases, and 18 bases lay in between. The CDR3 is 15 amino acids.

This clone appeared a single time. The chain has TRBV28 and TRBJ2-1, with 7 bases fitting TRBD2. CDR3 length: 14 amino acids. Germline CDR1 MDHEN, CDR2 SYDVKM. V lost 7 bases and J lost 7; bases outside the gene matches: 10. The CDR3 sequence: CASIPSGNRNEQFF. CDR3 sequence (DNA): TGTGCCAGCATCCCGAGCGGGAACAGAAATGAGCAGTTCTTC.

The chain recombines TRBV5-6 with TRBJ2-1; 8 positions agree with TRBD2. V trimming: 3 bases; J trimming: 4 bases; junction bases outside the gene matches: 3. Looked up from germline, CDR1 is SGHDT and CDR2 is YYEEEE. The CDR3 runs 14 residues. The CDR3: CASSSIAGYNEQFF. In DNA, the CDR3 is TGTGCCAGCAGCTCGATAGCGGGATACAATGAGCAGTTCTTC.

This chain connects TRBV9 to TRBJ2-3; 11 bases map to TRBD2. The CDR3 has 16 amino acids. Germline values: CDR1 SGDLS, CDR2 YYNGEE. V lost 3 bases, J lost 1 base, and 4 bases stayed unmatched. DNA for the CDR3: TGTGCCAGCAGCGCTGGGACTAGCGGAGGCACAGATACGCAGTATTTT. It encodes CASSAGTSGGTDTQYF.

The V call is TRBV19, the J call TRBJ2-1; 7 bases fit TRBD2. J lost 5 bases, V lost 9 bases, and 22 bases had no gene match. Germline loops: CDR1 LNHDA, CDR2 SQIVND (reference sequence). The CDR3 consists of 18 residues. The CDR3 loop reads CASHPPPWAGDPHNEQFF. CDR3 nucleotide sequence: TGTGCCAGCCACCCTCCTCCCTGGGCGGGGGACCCCCACAATGAGCAGTTCTTC.

The chain is built from TRBV19 and TRBJ2-7; D perhaps matches TRBD1 (6 bases). CDR1 LNHDA and CDR2 SQIVND come from the germline V gene (reference sequence). V lost 8 bases and J 7 bases, leaving 18 bases between the germline ends. CDR3 length: 13 residues. The CDR3: CASRGQGPQEQYF. The CDR3 DNA follows: TGTGCCAGTCGGGGCCAGGGGCCCCAGGAGCAGTACTTC.

Comment on this clone: The sample has other DNA sequences that encode this CDR3 too. Written as DNA, the CDR3 is TGTGCCAGCAGTGAAGGTAGAAATACTGGGGCCAACGTCCTGACTTTC. The encoded protein is CASSEGRNTGANVLTF. J is TRBJ2-6 and V is TRBV2; D unclear. The V gene's germline CDR1 is SNHLY and CDR2 FYNNEI. The CDR3 totals 16 residues. The V end lost 1 base, the J end lost 2 bases, and 9 bases lay between the germline ends.

The V gene is TRBV4-1, the J gene TRBJ2-5; 7 bases line up with TRBD1. This CDR3 contains 14 residues. With 2 bases clipped from V and 9 bases from J, the junction kept 9 bases outside the gene matches. Germline lookup yields CDR1 MGHRA and CDR2 YSYEKL. The DNA for the CDR3 is TGCGCCAGCAGCCAACTTGACAGGGTAACGGCCCAGTACTTC. Amino acids: CASSQLDRVTAQYF.

The chain is built from TRBV9 and TRBJ2-1; 8 bases are shared with TRBD2. Trimming removed 3 bases from V and 7 bases from J; junction bases left unmatched: 9. CDR1 SGDLS and CDR2 YYNGEE come from the germline V gene. The CDR3 sequence is 15 residues long. The CDR3 sequence: CASSDTGRAGNEQFF. CDR3 coding DNA: TGTGCCAGCAGCGACACCGGGAGGGCCGGGAATGAGCAGTTCTTC.

V is TRBV20-1 and J is TRBJ2-7; D is ambiguous. This CDR3 has 11 amino acids. The V and J ends lost 5 bases and 6 bases respectively, with 11 bases between them. In germline, CDR1 is DFQATT, CDR2 SNEGSKA (reference sequence). For the CDR3, the DNA is TGCAGTGCTCGGAAGGATGGCGAGCAGTACTTC. This translates into CSARKDGEQYF.

On this clone itself: Other DNA sequences from this sample encode an identical CDR3 as well. The chain links TRBV5-1 to TRBJ1-4; 10 bases line up with TRBD1. The CDR3 has 14 residues. Germline loops: CDR1 SGHRS, CDR2 YFSETQ. Trimming took 2 bases from V and 8 from J; bases not matched to a gene: 3. DNA for the CDR3: TGCGCCAGCAGCTTCGGGACAGGGGAGGAAAAACTGTTTTTT. Amino acids: CASSFGTGEEKLFF.

The V gene is TRBV5-1, the J gene TRBJ1-1; D gene uncertain. The CDR3 length is 15 residues. Trimming cost V 4 bases and J 3 bases, with 16 bases left between them. In germline, CDR1 is SGHRS, CDR2 YFSETQ. CDR3 bases: TGCGCCAGCAGCCCCGAGGCAGGCCGCTACACTGAAGCTTTCTTT. It translates to CASSPEAGRYTEAFF.

V gene TRBV7-9 combines with J gene TRBJ2-3; D uncertain. Trimming removed 5 bases at V and 6 bases at J, with 12 bases between. The CDR3 is made up of 13 amino acids. In germline, CDR1 is SEHNR, CDR2 FQNEAQ (reference sequence). The CDR3 DNA follows: TGTGCCAGCAGCACCGGAGTCCGGGATACGCAGTATTTT. This sequence encodes CASSTGVRDTQYF.

CDR3 DNA sequence: TGTGCCAGCACCTGGAGCACTAGCACAGATACGCAGTATTTT. Protein: CASTWSTSTDTQYF. The chain links TRBV6-1 to TRBJ2-3; no definite D call. Trimming took 7 bases from V and 0 from J, leaving 11 bases between them. Germline V CDR1 and CDR2: MNHNS, SASEGT. The CDR3 length is 14 residues.

V gene TRBV11-2 combines with J gene TRBJ1-2; 8 bases line up with TRBD1. With V trimmed by 4 bases and J by 4 bases, 5 bases remained unmatched. CDR1 and CDR2 from the germline V gene are SGHAT and FQNNGV. The CDR3 length is 14 residues. CDR3 bases: TGTGCCAGCAGCTCAACGGGACAGGCCTATGGCTACACCTTC. Translation: CASSSTGQAYGYTF. Using reference TRBV11-2 and TRBJ1-2 for the parts outside the CDR3, the full variable domain is EAGVAQSPRYKIIEKRQSVAFWCNPISGHATLYWYQQILGQGPKLLIQFQNNGVVDDSQLPKDRFSAERLKGVDSTLKIQPAKLEDSAVYLCASSSTGQAYGYTFGSGTRLTVV.

The rearrangement links TRBV14 to TRBJ1-2; D is undetermined. The CDR3 contains 13 residues. V lost 1 base to trimming and J lost 2 bases, with 5 bases between them. CDR1 is SGHDN and CDR2 is FVKESK in the germline V gene. The CDR3 nucleotides read TGTGCCAGCAGCCAAGGACCGAACTATGGCTACACCTTC. Translation gives CASSQGPNYGYTF.

This clone is a singleton in its sample. The chain uses TRBV6-5 and TRBJ2-1; a possible D gene is TRBD2 (6 bases). The CDR3 consists of 15 residues. From germline, CDR1 is MNHEY and CDR2 SVGAGI. V lost 8 bases and J lost 0, with 14 bases in between. CDR3: CASPGSGLSYNEQFF. The CDR3 coding sequence is TGTGCCAGCCCGGGGAGCGGGCTCTCCTACAATGAGCAGTTCTTC.

The chain uses TRBV19 and TRBJ2-1; 9 nucleotides agree with TRBD2. The germline V gene has CDR1 LNHDA and CDR2 SQIVND (reference sequence). There are 15 residues in the CDR3. V shed 7 bases, J shed 7 bases, and the junction held 11 bases outside the gene matches. The CDR3 spells CASTKYGGRGNEQFF. The CDR3 DNA reads TGTGCCAGTACCAAGTACGGCGGGAGGGGTAATGAGCAGTTCTTC.

CDR3 DNA: TGTGCCAGCAGCGCGGAGGGGGTTGAAAAACTGTTTTTT. Its protein is CASSAEGVEKLFF. The chain links TRBV5-4 to TRBJ1-4; D possibly corresponds to TRBD1 (6 bases). Germline V gene data show CDR1 as SGHNT and CDR2 as YYREEE (reference sequence). This CDR3 contains 13 residues. V was pared by 4 bases and J by 7 bases, with 11 bases between.